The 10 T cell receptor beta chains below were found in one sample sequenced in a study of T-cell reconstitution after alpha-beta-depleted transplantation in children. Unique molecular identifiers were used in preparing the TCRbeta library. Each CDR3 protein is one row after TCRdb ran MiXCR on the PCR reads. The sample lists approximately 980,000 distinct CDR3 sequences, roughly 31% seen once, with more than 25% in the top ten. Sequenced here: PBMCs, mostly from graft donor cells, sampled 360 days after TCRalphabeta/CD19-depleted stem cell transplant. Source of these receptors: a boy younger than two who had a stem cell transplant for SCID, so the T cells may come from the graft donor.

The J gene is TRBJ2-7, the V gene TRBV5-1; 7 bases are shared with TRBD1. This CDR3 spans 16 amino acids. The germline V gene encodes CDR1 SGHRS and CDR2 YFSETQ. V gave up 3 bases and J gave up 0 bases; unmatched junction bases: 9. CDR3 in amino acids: CASSSPGQVSSYEQYF. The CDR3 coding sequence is TGCGCCAGCAGCTCACCTGGACAGGTGAGCTCCTACGAGCAGTACTTC.

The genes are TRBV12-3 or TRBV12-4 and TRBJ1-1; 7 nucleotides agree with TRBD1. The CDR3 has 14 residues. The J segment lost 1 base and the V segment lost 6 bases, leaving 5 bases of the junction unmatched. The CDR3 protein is CASRRDRSNTEAFF. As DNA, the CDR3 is TGTGCCAGCAGACGGGACAGATCGAACACTGAAGCTTTCTTT.

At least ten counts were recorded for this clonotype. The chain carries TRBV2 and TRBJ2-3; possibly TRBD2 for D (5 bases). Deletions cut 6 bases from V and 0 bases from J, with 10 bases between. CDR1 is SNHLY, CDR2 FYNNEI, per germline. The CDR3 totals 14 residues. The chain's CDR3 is CASSAGGSTDTQYF. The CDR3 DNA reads TGTGCCAGCAGCGCGGGTGGCAGCACAGATACGCAGTATTTT.

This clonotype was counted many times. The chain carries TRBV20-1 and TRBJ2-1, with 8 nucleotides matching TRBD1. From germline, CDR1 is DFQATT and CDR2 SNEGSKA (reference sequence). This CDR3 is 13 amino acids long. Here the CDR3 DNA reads TGCAGCGTAGGACAGGGATCCTACAATGAGCAGTTCTTC. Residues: CSVGQGSYNEQFF.

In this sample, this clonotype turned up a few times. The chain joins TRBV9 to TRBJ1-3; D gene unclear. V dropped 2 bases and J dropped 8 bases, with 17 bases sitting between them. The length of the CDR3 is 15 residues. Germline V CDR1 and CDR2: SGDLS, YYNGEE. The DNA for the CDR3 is TGTGCCAGCAGCGTGCTTGGGGTTTTCGGAGACACCATATATTTT. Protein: CASSVLGVFGDTIYF. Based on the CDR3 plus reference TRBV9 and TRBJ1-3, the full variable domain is DSGVTQTPKHLITATGQRVTLRCSPRSGDLSVYWYQQSLDQGLQFLIQYYNGEERAKGNILERFSAQQFPDLHSELNLSSLELGDSALYFCASSVLGVFGDTIYFGEGSWLTVV.

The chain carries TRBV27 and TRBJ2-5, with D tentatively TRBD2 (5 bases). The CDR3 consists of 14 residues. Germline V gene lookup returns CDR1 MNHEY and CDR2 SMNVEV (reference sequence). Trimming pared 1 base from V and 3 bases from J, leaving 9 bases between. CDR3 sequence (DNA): TGTGCCAGCAGTTTATTGGACGGGAAAGAGACCCAGTACTTC. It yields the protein CASSLLDGKETQYF.

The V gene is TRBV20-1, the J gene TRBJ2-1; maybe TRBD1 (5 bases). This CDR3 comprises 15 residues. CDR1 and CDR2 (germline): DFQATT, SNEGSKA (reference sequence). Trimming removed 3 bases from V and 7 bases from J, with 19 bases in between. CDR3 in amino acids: CSASWAGMALNEQFF. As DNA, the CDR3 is TGCAGTGCTAGCTGGGCAGGGATGGCCCTTAATGAGCAGTTCTTC.

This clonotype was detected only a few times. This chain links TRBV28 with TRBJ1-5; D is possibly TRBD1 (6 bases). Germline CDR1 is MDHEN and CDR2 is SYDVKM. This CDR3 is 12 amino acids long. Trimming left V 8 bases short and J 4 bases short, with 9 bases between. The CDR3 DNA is TGTGCCAGCGCCACAGGGAATCAGCCCCAGCATTTT. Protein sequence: CASATGNQPQHF. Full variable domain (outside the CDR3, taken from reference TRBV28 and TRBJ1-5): DVKVTQSSRYLVKRTGEKVFLECVQDMDHENMFWYRQDPGLGLRLIYFSYDVKMKEKGDIPEGYSVSREKKERFSLILESASTNQTSMYLCASATGNQPQHFGDGTRLSIL.

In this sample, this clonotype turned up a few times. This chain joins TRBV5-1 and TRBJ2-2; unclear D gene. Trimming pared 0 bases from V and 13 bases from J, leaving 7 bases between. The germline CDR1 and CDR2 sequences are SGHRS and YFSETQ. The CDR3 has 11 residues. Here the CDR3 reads CASSLGGVLFF. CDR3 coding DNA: TGCGCCAGCAGCTTGGGAGGAGTGCTGTTTTTT.

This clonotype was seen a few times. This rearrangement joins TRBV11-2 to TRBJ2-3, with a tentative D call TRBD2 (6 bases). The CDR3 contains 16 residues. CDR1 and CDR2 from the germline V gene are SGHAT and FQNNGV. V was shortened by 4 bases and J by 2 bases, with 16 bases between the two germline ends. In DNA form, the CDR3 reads TGTGCCAGCAGCTCCATTGACGCGGGGAACACAGATACGCAGTATTTT. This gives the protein CASSSIDAGNTDTQYF.